Included here is one T cell receptor beta chain sequence, with context. The V end was cut by 8 bases, the J end by 6 bases, with 13 bases between. This CDR3 is 13 amino acids long. Germline CDR1 reads SNHLY; CDR2 reads FYNNEI. The data were taken from a study of blood T cell repertoires in COVID-19. Study overall: Both acute and convalescent COVID-19 samples were obtained from the United States, Italy and Spain. T cells, B-cell-depleted T cells, or PBMCs provided the cDNA or gDNA that served as material.

Libraries were prepared by immunoSEQ multiplex PCR; TCRdb keeps only in-frame clonotypes and omits some of them. The table records 300,000 or so clones, about 87% of them present only once. Sequences were obtained from peripheral blood. The sequence came from a woman aged 35 to 49 with acute or convalescent COVID-19. The chain combines TRBV2 with TRBJ1-4, with a weak D call TRBD1 (6 bases). CDR3 protein: CASAGAQDEKLFF. CDR3 in DNA: TGTGCCAGCGCAGGGGCTCAAGATGAAAAACTGTTTTTT.